These T cell receptor beta chains were read from a single sample in a study of T cells of healthy individuals. TCRdb redid the calling of the 5' RACE reads with MiXCR, one entry per CDR3 protein. The repertoire holds nearly 100,000 distinct CDR3 sequences, with 17% as singletons. These receptors came from a human donor in good health. CDR3s include the opening cysteine and the closing phenylalanine or tryptophan. The D gene is left open where the match is weak. Some rows have no size entry. The others give once, few or many, or a class for an expanded clone.

abundance: few; j_gene: TRBJ2-4; d_gene: NA; v_gene: TRBV7-9; CDR3aa: CASSPGENIQYF; CDR3nt: TGTGCCAGCAGCCCAGGAGAAAACATTCAGTACTTC
abundance: few; j_gene: TRBJ1-6; d_gene: NA; v_gene: TRBV28; CDR3aa: CASSLGAYNSPLHF; CDR3nt: TGTGCCAGCAGTTTGGGCGCCTATAATTCACCCCTCCACTTT
abundance: NA; j_gene: TRBJ2-2; d_gene: TRBD1; v_gene: TRBV29-1; CDR3aa: CSARQGNTGELFF; CDR3nt: TGCAGCGCCCGACAGGGGAACACCGGGGAGCTGTTTTTT
abundance: NA; j_gene: TRBJ2-7; d_gene: NA; v_gene: TRBV7-9; CDR3aa: CASSGTWRSSYEQYF; CDR3nt: TGTGCCAGCAGCGGAACGTGGAGGAGCTCCTACGAGCAGTACTTC
abundance: NA; j_gene: TRBJ1-1; d_gene: NA; v_gene: TRBV11-2; CDR3aa: CASSRGRNTEAFF; CDR3nt: TGTGCCAGCAGCCGGGGGAGGAACACTGAAGCTTTCTTT
abundance: NA; j_gene: TRBJ2-1; d_gene: NA; v_gene: TRBV28; CDR3aa: CASSSVSGEQFF; CDR3nt: TGTGCCAGCAGTTCGGTGTCCGGTGAGCAGTTCTTC
abundance: NA; j_gene: TRBJ1-2; d_gene: NA; v_gene: TRBV20-1; CDR3aa: CSARGGTSNYGYTF; CDR3nt: TGCAGTGCTAGGGGAGGGACATCCAACTATGGCTACACCTTC
abundance: few; j_gene: TRBJ1-5; d_gene: TRBD1; v_gene: TRBV28; CDR3aa: CASSPRQGGNQPQHF; CDR3nt: TGTGCCAGCAGTCCTCGCCAGGGGGGCAATCAGCCCCAGCATTTT
abundance: few; j_gene: TRBJ1-2; d_gene: NA; v_gene: TRBV7-9; CDR3aa: CASSNRNRTANYGYTF; CDR3nt: TGTGCCAGCAGCAATAGGAACCGGACAGCTAACTATGGCTACACCTTC
abundance: NA; j_gene: TRBJ2-7; d_gene: TRBD1; v_gene: TRBV9; CDR3aa: CASSVGQGIGEQYF; CDR3nt: TGTGCCAGCAGCGTTGGACAGGGAATCGGCGAGCAGTACTTC
abundance: many; j_gene: TRBJ1-2; d_gene: TRBD1; v_gene: TRBV20-1; CDR3aa: CSARGRGNFYGYTF; CDR3nt: TGCAGTGCTAGGGGCAGGGGGAACTTCTATGGCTACACCTTC
abundance: few; j_gene: TRBJ2-3; d_gene: TRBD1; v_gene: TRBV20-1; CDR3aa: CSATEYGQGISNTQYF; CDR3nt: TGCAGTGCAACCGAGTACGGACAGGGCATAAGTAATACGCAGTATTTT
abundance: few; j_gene: TRBJ1-5; d_gene: TRBD1; v_gene: TRBV28; CDR3aa: CATDGTGNSNQPQHF; CDR3nt: TGTGCCACCGATGGGACAGGGAATAGCAATCAGCCCCAGCATTTT
abundance: NA; j_gene: TRBJ2-1; d_gene: NA; v_gene: TRBV9; CDR3aa: CASSVGGTYNEQFF; CDR3nt: TGTGCCAGCAGCGTAGGTGGTACCTACAATGAGCAGTTCTTC
abundance: many; j_gene: TRBJ1-2; d_gene: NA; v_gene: TRBV4-1; CDR3aa: CASSQGAGASYGYTF; CDR3nt: TGCGCCAGCAGCCAAGGGGCAGGGGCTAGCTATGGCTACACCTTC
abundance: few; j_gene: TRBJ1-4; d_gene: NA; v_gene: TRBV5-1; CDR3aa: CASSLGRVHGEKLFF; CDR3nt: TGCGCCAGCAGCTTGGGACGGGTTCATGGCGAAAAACTGTTTTTT
abundance: NA; j_gene: TRBJ1-2; d_gene: NA; v_gene: TRBV2; CDR3aa: CASSEARGYTF; CDR3nt: TGTGCCAGCAGTGAAGCTCGTGGCTACACCTTC
abundance: many; j_gene: TRBJ1-5; d_gene: NA; v_gene: TRBV10-3; CDR3aa: CAISELTGGDQPQHF; CDR3nt: TGTGCCATCAGTGAGCTGACAGGAGGGGATCAGCCCCAGCATTTT
abundance: few; j_gene: TRBJ2-7; d_gene: NA; v_gene: TRBV18; CDR3aa: CASSPAGFSSYEQYF; CDR3nt: TGTGCCAGCTCACCAGCCGGTTTCAGCTCCTACGAGCAGTACTTC
abundance: many; j_gene: TRBJ2-7; d_gene: TRBD1; v_gene: TRBV7-2; CDR3aa: CASSTLQGVDEQYF; CDR3nt: TGTGCCAGCAGCACATTACAGGGGGTCGACGAGCAGTACTTC
abundance: once; j_gene: TRBJ2-1; d_gene: TRBD2; v_gene: TRBV18; CDR3aa: CASSPGLAGDEQFF; CDR3nt: TGTGCCAGCTCACCCGGACTAGCGGGAGATGAGCAGTTCTTC
abundance: many; j_gene: TRBJ2-7; d_gene: TRBD1; v_gene: TRBV20-1; CDR3aa: CSARARIRTGVVEQYF; CDR3nt: TGCAGTGCTAGAGCTCGAATTCGGACAGGGGTAGTCGAGCAGTACTTC
abundance: many; j_gene: TRBJ2-1; d_gene: TRBD1; v_gene: TRBV5-1; CDR3aa: CASSETGVPGQFF; CDR3nt: TGCGCCAGCAGCGAGACAGGGGTTCCTGGGCAGTTCTTC
abundance: many; j_gene: TRBJ2-1; d_gene: NA; v_gene: TRBV10-3; CDR3aa: CAISPRKDEQFF; CDR3nt: TGTGCCATCAGCCCCCGAAAGGATGAGCAGTTCTTC
abundance: NA; j_gene: TRBJ2-5; d_gene: NA; v_gene: TRBV12-3/TRBV12-4; CDR3aa: CASSFGDWKETQYF; CDR3nt: TGTGCCAGCAGTTTTGGGGACTGGAAAGAGACCCAGTACTTC
abundance: NA; j_gene: TRBJ2-5; d_gene: TRBD1; v_gene: TRBV5-6; CDR3aa: CASSLQGVARETQYF; CDR3nt: TGTGCCAGCAGCTTACAGGGGGTTGCACGAGAGACCCAGTACTTC
abundance: few; j_gene: TRBJ2-5; d_gene: NA; v_gene: TRBV28; CDR3aa: CASGGLQETQYF; CDR3nt: TGTGCCAGCGGGGGCTTGCAAGAGACCCAGTACTTC
abundance: many; j_gene: TRBJ2-5; d_gene: NA; v_gene: TRBV7-9; CDR3aa: CASSLGESETQYF; CDR3nt: TGTGCCAGCAGCTTAGGAGAATCGGAGACCCAGTACTTC
abundance: NA; j_gene: TRBJ2-7; d_gene: TRBD1; v_gene: TRBV20-1; CDR3aa: CSARDYRGRGEQYF; CDR3nt: TGCAGTGCTAGAGATTACAGGGGACGCGGCGAGCAGTACTTC
abundance: NA; j_gene: TRBJ2-7; d_gene: TRBD2; v_gene: TRBV3-1; CDR3aa: CASSQDTSGRGVGPYEQYF; CDR3nt: TGTGCCAGCAGCCAAGATACTAGCGGGAGAGGTGTTGGGCCCTACGAGCAGTACTTC
abundance: NA; j_gene: TRBJ2-3; d_gene: NA; v_gene: TRBV6-5; CDR3aa: CASTTPGTDTQYF; CDR3nt: TGTGCCAGCACTACTCCAGGGACAGATACGCAGTATTTT
abundance: few; j_gene: TRBJ2-5; d_gene: NA; v_gene: TRBV7-9; CDR3aa: CASSSFSGSQETQYF; CDR3nt: TGTGCCAGCAGCTCCTTCTCGGGCTCCCAAGAGACCCAGTACTTC
abundance: NA; j_gene: TRBJ1-5; d_gene: NA; v_gene: TRBV7-2; CDR3aa: CASSFLPGQVNQPQHF; CDR3nt: TGTGCCAGCAGCTTCCTTCCGGGACAAGTAAATCAGCCCCAGCATTTT
abundance: NA; j_gene: TRBJ2-5; d_gene: NA; v_gene: TRBV7-2; CDR3aa: CASSLIRETQYF; CDR3nt: TGTGCCAGCAGCTTAATCCGGGAGACCCAGTACTTC
abundance: NA; j_gene: TRBJ2-1; d_gene: TRBD1; v_gene: TRBV4-3; CDR3aa: CASSQVDRTYNEQFF; CDR3nt: TGCGCCAGCAGCCAGGTGGACAGGACCTACAATGAGCAGTTCTTC
abundance: few; j_gene: TRBJ1-2; d_gene: NA; v_gene: TRBV12-3/TRBV12-4; CDR3aa: CASSLARGKGGYTF; CDR3nt: TGTGCCAGCAGTTTGGCCAGGGGTAAGGGTGGCTACACCTTC
abundance: many; j_gene: TRBJ1-4; d_gene: TRBD1; v_gene: TRBV27; CDR3aa: CASSSRQGDNEKLFF; CDR3nt: TGTGCCAGCAGTTCTCGACAGGGGGATAATGAAAAACTGTTTTTT
abundance: few; j_gene: TRBJ1-2; d_gene: NA; v_gene: TRBV20-1; CDR3aa: CSASLTGTYGYTF; CDR3nt: TGCAGTGCTAGCCTTACAGGGACCTATGGCTACACCTTC
abundance: few; j_gene: TRBJ1-5; d_gene: NA; v_gene: TRBV2; CDR3aa: CASSEGPGLNQPQHF; CDR3nt: TGTGCCAGCAGTGAAGGGCCGGGCCTCAATCAGCCCCAGCATTTT
abundance: few; j_gene: TRBJ1-2; d_gene: NA; v_gene: TRBV4-3; CDR3aa: CASSQLQSDYGYTF; CDR3nt: TGCGCCAGCAGCCAACTACAGTCAGATTATGGCTACACCTTC
abundance: NA; j_gene: TRBJ1-1; d_gene: NA; v_gene: TRBV5-1; CDR3aa: CASDRWAFF; CDR3nt: TGCGCCAGCGACCGTTGGGCTTTCTTT
abundance: NA; j_gene: TRBJ2-7; d_gene: NA; v_gene: TRBV10-3; CDR3aa: CAISETMRRGLSYEQYF; CDR3nt: TGTGCCATCAGTGAGACCATGCGACGGGGTCTCTCCTACGAGCAGTACTTC
abundance: few; j_gene: TRBJ2-7; d_gene: TRBD1; v_gene: TRBV9; CDR3aa: CASSVEGQGNYEQYF; CDR3nt: TGTGCCAGCAGCGTAGAGGGACAGGGGAACTACGAGCAGTACTTC
abundance: NA; j_gene: TRBJ1-6; d_gene: NA; v_gene: TRBV7-8; CDR3aa: CASSLREPYNSPLHF; CDR3nt: TGTGCCAGCAGCCTCAGGGAGCCCTATAATTCACCCCTCCACTTT
abundance: many; j_gene: TRBJ1-4; d_gene: NA; v_gene: TRBV20-1; CDR3aa: CSAPRAPGLFF; CDR3nt: TGCAGTGCACCCCGGGCCCCTGGGCTGTTTTTT